Shown below are 13 T cell receptor beta chains from a single sample sequenced in a study of blood T cell repertoires in COVID-19 (dated by TCRdb to the early 2020s). Receptors were amplified or captured by the immunoSEQ multiplex PCR assay. TCRdb mirrors the immuneACCESS table, restricted to in-frame sequences. Some clones are absent from its copies; in checked studies, under half trace to an unresolved V gene, and the reason for the others is unknown. This sample has some 290,000 clones in its table, and 90% of those were observed once. Around 0.93% of the sample rests with the top ten. Sequenced input: peripheral blood. These TCRs come from a woman aged 40 to 50 with COVID-19, enrolled during active disease.

The rearrangement links TRBV5-1 to TRBJ2-2; the match to TRBD1 covers 9 bases. The germline V gene encodes CDR1 SGHRS and CDR2 YFSETQ. This CDR3 contains 16 residues. Trimming cost V 0 bases and J 4 bases; bases outside gene matches: 4. The CDR3 is CASSLGTGGGTGELFF. DNA for the CDR3: TGCGCCAGCAGCTTGGGTACAGGGGGCGGCACCGGGGAGCTGTTTTTT.

V gene TRBV7-9 combines with J gene TRBJ1-1, with D perhaps TRBD1 (6 bases). Trimming left V 6 bases short and J 3 bases short, with 23 bases between. Germline CDR1 SEHNR, CDR2 FQNEAQ (reference sequence). The CDR3 covers 17 residues. CDR3 sequence (DNA): TGTGCCAGCAGTAGCCCGGGACAAGGCGGTCCGGACACTGAAGCTTTCTTT. It codes for CASSSPGQGGPDTEAFF.

This chain uses TRBV12-3 or TRBV12-4 with TRBJ1-1, with no clear D. The V gene lost 3 bases and the J gene lost 7 bases, with 12 bases spanning the gap. This CDR3 spans 13 amino acids. The CDR3 reads CASSFLSTSEAFF. CDR3 in DNA: TGTGCCAGCAGTTTTTTGTCGACTAGTGAAGCTTTCTTT.

The V and J genes are TRBV2 and TRBJ2-5; D may be TRBD2 (7 bases). The V gene's germline CDR1 is SNHLY and CDR2 FYNNEI. V lost 3 bases and J lost 5, with 16 bases in between. This CDR3 region has 15 residues. CDR3 sequence reads: CASSDAGGTWETQYF. In DNA, the CDR3 is TGTGCCAGCAGTGACGCCGGGGGGACATGGGAGACCCAGTACTTC.

This chain connects TRBV5-1 to TRBJ1-4, with 9 bases identical to TRBD1. From germline, CDR1 is SGHRS and CDR2 YFSETQ. Trimming cost V 3 bases and J 5 bases; bases outside gene matches: 5. The CDR3 runs to 15 residues. CDR3: CASSSGTGPNEKLFF. CDR3 DNA sequence: TGCGCCAGCAGCTCTGGGACAGGGCCAAATGAAAAACTGTTTTTT.

The chain combines TRBV11-2 with TRBJ2-3; 13 nucleotides align to TRBD2. Germline CDR1 and CDR2: SGHAT and FQNNGV. The CDR3 has 16 amino acids. The V gene end was trimmed by 6 bases and the J gene end by 0 bases; junction bases not matched to a gene: 3. In nucleotides, the CDR3 is TGTGCCAGCAGGGGACTAGCGGGATCTAGCACAGATACGCAGTATTTT. Translating gives CASRGLAGSSTDTQYF.

This clone has more than one count but fewer than ten. The chain has TRBV2 and TRBJ1-1; D unclear. The CDR3 is 13 residues long. The germline gives CDR1 SNHLY, CDR2 FYNNEI. V dropped 8 bases and J dropped 2 bases, with 12 bases sitting between them. The CDR3 region has the DNA TGTGCCAGCCGAAACGGGGTTAACACTGAAGCTTTCTTT. It yields the protein CASRNGVNTEAFF. Combining the CDR3 with reference TRBV2 and TRBJ1-1 gives the whole variable domain EPEVTQTPSHQVTQMGQEVILRCVPISNHLYFYWYRQILGQKVEFLVSFYNNEISEKSEIFDDQFSVERPDGSNFTLKIRSTKLEDSAMYFCASRNGVNTEAFFGQGTRLTVV.

The chain has TRBV24-1 and TRBJ2-2; 8 bases fit TRBD2. The trim removed 9 bases at V and 6 bases at J, leaving 5 bases unmatched. Germline lookup yields CDR1 KGHDR and CDR2 SFDVKD. The CDR3 runs to 13 residues. CDR3 sequence (DNA): TGTGCCACCTCAACCGGGAGGGCCGGGGAGCTGTTTTTT. It encodes CATSTGRAGELFF.

The chain is built from TRBV28 and TRBJ2-2, with D hard to call. V was cut by 3 bases and J by 3 bases, with 11 bases left in between. CDR3 length: 15 amino acids. CDR1 is MDHEN and CDR2 is SYDVKM in the germline V gene. The CDR3 protein is CASSFSPLHTGELFF. The CDR3 coding sequence is TGTGCCAGCAGTTTTTCCCCACTTCACACCGGGGAGCTGTTTTTT.

The chain combines TRBV7-3 with TRBJ2-2, with 11 bases matching TRBD2. The CDR3 contains 15 residues. Germline V gene sequence: CDR1 SGHTA, CDR2 FQGTGA. V gave up 3 bases and J gave up 6 bases; unmatched junction bases: 3. The CDR3 coding sequence is TGTGCCAGCAGCTTCCTAGCGGGAGGAGCCGGGGAGCTGTTTTTT. It encodes CASSFLAGGAGELFF.

The chain links TRBV7-9 to TRBJ2-3; TRBD1 matches 9 bases. Trimming removed 5 bases from V and 2 bases from J; junction bases left unmatched: 8. The CDR3 is 16 residues long. Germline CDR1 and CDR2: SEHNR and FQNEAQ (reference sequence). The CDR3 region is CASSGTGGGFTDTQYF. The CDR3 DNA sequence: TGTGCCAGCAGCGGTACAGGGGGCGGATTCACAGATACGCAGTATTTT.

The chain employs TRBV6-5 and TRBJ2-3; D gene unclear. Per germline, CDR1 MNHEY and CDR2 SVGAGI. V lost 10 bases and J 0 bases, leaving 11 bases between the germline ends. This CDR3 comprises 13 residues. The CDR3 DNA follows: TGTGCCACCTGGGCTCCTAGCACAGATACGCAGTATTTT. Translation: CATWAPSTDTQYF.

The V gene is TRBV18, the J gene TRBJ1-1, with a weak D call TRBD1 (6 bases). Germline V CDR1 and CDR2: KGHSH, LQKENI. The CDR3 sequence is 15 residues long. Trimming took 4 bases from V and 0 from J, leaving 12 bases between them. The DNA of the CDR3 is TGTGCCAGCTCACACGGGGACACTCTGAACACTGAAGCTTTCTTT. Translation gives CASSHGDTLNTEAFF.